This TCR beta chain stems from a study of post-analysis software for immune sequencing data. The study, taken as a whole, reports: Strong same-batch co-clustering of samples appeared with F measure clustering. When patients were compared with controls, 4 or 5 TRBV segments were more frequent, TRBV5-6, TRBV5-1 and TRBV20-1 among them.

Presence of unique molecular identifiers characterized the TCR beta cDNA libraries. TCRdb ran MiXCR on the PCR reads and lists one entry per CDR3 protein. The sample has hundreds of thousands of distinct CDR3 sequences, 55% to 60% seen once. Points on this clonotype: Its antigen is not known.

V was trimmed by 3 bases and J by 1 base, leaving 12 bases between them. Germline V gene data show CDR1 as ENHRY and CDR2 as SYGVKD. The CDR3 has 15 residues. The sequencing sample was made of blood. The chain is built from TRBV10-3 and TRBJ1-2; no firm D call. This receptor was obtained from a girl aged 2-10 years with multiple sclerosis. In nucleotides, the CDR3 is TGTGCCATCAGTGAACGAGACCCCGATAACTATGGCTACACCTTC. It translates to CAISERDPDNYGYTF.